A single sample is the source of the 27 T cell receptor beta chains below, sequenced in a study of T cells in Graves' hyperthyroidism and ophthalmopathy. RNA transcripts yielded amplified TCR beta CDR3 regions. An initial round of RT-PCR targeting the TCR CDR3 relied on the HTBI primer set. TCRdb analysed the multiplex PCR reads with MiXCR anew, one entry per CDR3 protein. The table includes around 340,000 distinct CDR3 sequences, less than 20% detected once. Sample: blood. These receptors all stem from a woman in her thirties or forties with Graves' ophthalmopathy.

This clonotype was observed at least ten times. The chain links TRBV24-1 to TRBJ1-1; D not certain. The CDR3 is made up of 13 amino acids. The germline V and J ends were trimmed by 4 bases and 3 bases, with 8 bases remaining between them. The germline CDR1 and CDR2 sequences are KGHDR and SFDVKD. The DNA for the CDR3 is TGTGCCACCAGTGACCGACGCCACACTGAAGCTTTCTTT. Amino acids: CATSDRRHTEAFF.

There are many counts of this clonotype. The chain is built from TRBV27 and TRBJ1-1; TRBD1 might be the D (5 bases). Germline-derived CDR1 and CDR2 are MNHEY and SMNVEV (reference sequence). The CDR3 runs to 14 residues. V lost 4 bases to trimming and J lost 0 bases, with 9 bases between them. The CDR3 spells CASSYGQLNTEAFF. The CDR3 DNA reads TGTGCCAGCAGTTACGGACAACTGAACACTGAAGCTTTCTTT.

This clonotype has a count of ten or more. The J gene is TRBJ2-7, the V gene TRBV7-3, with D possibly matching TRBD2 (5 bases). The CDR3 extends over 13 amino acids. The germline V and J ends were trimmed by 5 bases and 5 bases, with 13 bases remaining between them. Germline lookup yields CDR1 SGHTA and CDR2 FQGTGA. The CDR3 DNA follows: TGTGCCAGCAGCCCCGGGGTCCGACACGAGCAGTACTTC. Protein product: CASSPGVRHEQYF. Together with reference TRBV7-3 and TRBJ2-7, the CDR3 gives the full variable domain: GAGVSQTPSNKVTEKGKYVELRCDPISGHTALYWYRQSLGQGPEFLIYFQGTGAADDSGLPNDRFFAVRPEGSVSTLKIQRTERGDSAVYLCASSPGVRHEQYFGPGTRLTVT.

This CDR3 reads CASSYSGDMNTEAFF. CDR3 sequence (DNA): TGTGCCAGCAGTTACAGCGGGGACATGAACACTGAAGCTTTCTTT. V and J are TRBV6-5 and TRBJ1-1; D perhaps matches TRBD1 (6 bases). Germline CDR1 MNHEY, CDR2 SVGAGI. Trimming shortened V by 2 bases and J by 0 bases, and 10 bases separated the two germline ends. The CDR3 is 15 amino acids.

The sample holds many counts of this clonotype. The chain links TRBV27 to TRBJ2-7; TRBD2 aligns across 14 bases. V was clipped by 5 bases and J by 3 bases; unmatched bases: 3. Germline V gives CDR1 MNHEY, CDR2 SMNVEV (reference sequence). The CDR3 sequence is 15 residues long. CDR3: CASSQGTSGGYEQYF. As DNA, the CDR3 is TGTGCCAGCAGTCAGGGGACTAGCGGGGGCTACGAGCAGTACTTC.

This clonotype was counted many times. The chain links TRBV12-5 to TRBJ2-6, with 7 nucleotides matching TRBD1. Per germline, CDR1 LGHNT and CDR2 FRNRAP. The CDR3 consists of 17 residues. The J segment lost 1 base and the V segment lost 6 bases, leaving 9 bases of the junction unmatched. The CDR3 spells CASGPRTGRSGANVLTF. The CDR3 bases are TGTGCTAGTGGCCCTCGGACAGGTCGTTCTGGGGCCAACGTCCTGACTTTC.

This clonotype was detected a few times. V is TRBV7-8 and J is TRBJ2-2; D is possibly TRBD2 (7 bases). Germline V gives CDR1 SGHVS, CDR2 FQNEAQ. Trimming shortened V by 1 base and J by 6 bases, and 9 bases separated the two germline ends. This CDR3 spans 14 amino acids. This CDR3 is CASSLGGGPGELFF. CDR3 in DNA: TGTGCCAGCAGCTTAGGGGGGGGCCCCGGGGAGCTGTTTTTT.

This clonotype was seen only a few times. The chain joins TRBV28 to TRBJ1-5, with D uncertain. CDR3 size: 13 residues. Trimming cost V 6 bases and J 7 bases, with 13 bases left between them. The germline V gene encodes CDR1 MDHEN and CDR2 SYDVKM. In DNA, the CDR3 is TGTGCCAGCAGCTGGGTCCTCGTCCAGCCCCAGCATTTT. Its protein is CASSWVLVQPQHF.

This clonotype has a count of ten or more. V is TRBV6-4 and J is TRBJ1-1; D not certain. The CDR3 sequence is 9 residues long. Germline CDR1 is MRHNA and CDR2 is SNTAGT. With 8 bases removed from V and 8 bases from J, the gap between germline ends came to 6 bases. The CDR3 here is CASLDEAFF. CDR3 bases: TGTGCCAGCCTCGACGAAGCTTTCTTT.

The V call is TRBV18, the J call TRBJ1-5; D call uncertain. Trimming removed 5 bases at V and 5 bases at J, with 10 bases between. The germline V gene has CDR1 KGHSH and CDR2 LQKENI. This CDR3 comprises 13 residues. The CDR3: CASSTNHDQPQHF. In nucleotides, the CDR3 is TGTGCCAGCTCAACAAACCACGATCAGCCCCAGCATTTT.

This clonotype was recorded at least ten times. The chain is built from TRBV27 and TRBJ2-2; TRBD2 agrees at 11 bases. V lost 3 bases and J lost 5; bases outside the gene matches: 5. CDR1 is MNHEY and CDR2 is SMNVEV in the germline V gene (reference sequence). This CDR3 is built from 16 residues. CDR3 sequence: CASSFRLAGGTGELFF. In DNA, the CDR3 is TGTGCCAGCAGTTTTAGGCTAGCGGGAGGTACCGGGGAGCTGTTTTTT.

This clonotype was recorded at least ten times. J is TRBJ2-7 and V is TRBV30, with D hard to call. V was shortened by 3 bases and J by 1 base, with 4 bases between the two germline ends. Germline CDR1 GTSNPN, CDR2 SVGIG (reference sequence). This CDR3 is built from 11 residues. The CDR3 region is CAWSGSYEQYF. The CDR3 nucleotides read TGTGCCTGGAGCGGTTCCTACGAGCAGTACTTC.

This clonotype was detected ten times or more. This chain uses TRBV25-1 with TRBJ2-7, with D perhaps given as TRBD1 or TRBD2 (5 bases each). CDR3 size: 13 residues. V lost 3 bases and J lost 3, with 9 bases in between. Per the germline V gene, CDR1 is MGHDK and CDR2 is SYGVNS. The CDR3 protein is CASSERGNYEQYF. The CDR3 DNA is TGTGCCAGCAGTGAGAGGGGAAACTACGAGCAGTACTTC.

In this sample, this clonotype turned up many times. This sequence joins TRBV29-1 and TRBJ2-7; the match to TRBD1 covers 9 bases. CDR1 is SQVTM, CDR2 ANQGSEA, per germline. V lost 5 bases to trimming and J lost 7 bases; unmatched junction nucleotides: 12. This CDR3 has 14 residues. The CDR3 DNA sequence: TGCAGCGTTACGGCCGGGACAGGGATCTCGGAGCAGTACTTC. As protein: CSVTAGTGISEQYF.

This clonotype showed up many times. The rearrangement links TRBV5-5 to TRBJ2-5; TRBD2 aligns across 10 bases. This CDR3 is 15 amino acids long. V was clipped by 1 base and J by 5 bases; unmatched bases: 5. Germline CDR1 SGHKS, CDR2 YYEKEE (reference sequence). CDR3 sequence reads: CASSLRLAGVETQYF. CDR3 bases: TGTGCCAGCAGCTTGCGGCTAGCGGGAGTGGAGACCCAGTACTTC.

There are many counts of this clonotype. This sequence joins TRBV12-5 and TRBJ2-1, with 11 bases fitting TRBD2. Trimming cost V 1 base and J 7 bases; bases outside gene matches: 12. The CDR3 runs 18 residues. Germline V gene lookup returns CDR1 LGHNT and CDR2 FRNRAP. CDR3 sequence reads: CASGLGGLAALPGNEQFF. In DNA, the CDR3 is TGTGCTAGTGGTTTGGGGGGACTAGCGGCCCTCCCGGGGAATGAGCAGTTCTTC. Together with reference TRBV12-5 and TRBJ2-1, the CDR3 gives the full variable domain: DARVTQTPRHKVTEMGQEVTMRCQPILGHNTVFWYRQTMMQGLELLAYFRNRAPLDDSGMPKDRFSAEMPDATLATLKIQPSEPRDSAVYFCASGLGGLAALPGNEQFFGPGTRLTVL.

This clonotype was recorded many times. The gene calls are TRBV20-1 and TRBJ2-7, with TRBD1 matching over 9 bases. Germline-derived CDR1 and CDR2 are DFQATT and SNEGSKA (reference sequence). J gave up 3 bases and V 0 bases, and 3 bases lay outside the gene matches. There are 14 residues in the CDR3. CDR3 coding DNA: TGCAGTGCTAGAGATCGGGACAGGGACTACGAGCAGTACTTC. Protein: CSARDRDRDYEQYF.

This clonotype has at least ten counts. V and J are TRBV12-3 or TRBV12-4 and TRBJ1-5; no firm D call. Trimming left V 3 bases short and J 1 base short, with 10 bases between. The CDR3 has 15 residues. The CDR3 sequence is CASSFKGGSNQPQHF. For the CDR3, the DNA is TGTGCCAGCAGTTTTAAAGGAGGAAGCAATCAGCCCCAGCATTTT.

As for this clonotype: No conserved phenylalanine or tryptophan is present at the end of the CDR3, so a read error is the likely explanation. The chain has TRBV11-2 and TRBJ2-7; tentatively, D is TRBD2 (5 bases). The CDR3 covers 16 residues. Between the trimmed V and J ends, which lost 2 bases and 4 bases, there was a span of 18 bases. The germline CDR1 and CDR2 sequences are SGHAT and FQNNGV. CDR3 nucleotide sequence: TGTGCCAGCAGCTTAATTTTCCGGGCAGGACTTTACGAGCAGTACCTC. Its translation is CASSLIFRAGLYEQYL.

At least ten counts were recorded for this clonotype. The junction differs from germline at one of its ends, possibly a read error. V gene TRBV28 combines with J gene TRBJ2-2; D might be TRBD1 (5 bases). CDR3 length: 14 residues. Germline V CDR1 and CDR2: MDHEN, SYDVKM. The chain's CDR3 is CASGINRNAGELFF. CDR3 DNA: TGTGCCAGCGGGATAAACAGGAACGCCGGGGAGCTGTTTTTT.

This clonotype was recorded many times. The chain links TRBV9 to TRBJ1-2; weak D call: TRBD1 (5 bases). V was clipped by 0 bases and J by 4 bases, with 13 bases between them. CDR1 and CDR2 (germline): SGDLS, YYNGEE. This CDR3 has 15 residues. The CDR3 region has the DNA TGTGCCAGCAGCGTAGGTCTGCTCGGGGGCTATGGCTACACCTTC. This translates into CASSVGLLGGYGYTF.

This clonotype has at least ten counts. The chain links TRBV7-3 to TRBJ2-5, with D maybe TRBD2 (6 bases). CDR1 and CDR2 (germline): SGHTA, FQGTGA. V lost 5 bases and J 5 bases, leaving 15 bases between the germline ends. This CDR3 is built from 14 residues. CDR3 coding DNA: TGTGCCAGCAGCGCCGGGGCCCGGGGGGAGACCCAGTACTTC. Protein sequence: CASSAGARGETQYF.

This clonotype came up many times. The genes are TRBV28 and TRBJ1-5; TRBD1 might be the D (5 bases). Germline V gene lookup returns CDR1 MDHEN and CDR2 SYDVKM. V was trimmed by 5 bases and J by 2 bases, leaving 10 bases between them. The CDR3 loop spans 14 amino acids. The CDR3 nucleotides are TGTGCCAGCAGTCCCCCGGGGGGCAATCAGCCCCAGCATTTT. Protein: CASSPPGGNQPQHF.

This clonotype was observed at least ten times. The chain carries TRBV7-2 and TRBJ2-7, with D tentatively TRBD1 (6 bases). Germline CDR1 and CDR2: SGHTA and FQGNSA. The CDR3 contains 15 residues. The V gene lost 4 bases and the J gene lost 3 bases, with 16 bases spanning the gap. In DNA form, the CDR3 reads TGTGCCAGCAGCTCAGCAGCCGGGACACACTACGAGCAGTACTTC. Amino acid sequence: CASSSAAGTHYEQYF.

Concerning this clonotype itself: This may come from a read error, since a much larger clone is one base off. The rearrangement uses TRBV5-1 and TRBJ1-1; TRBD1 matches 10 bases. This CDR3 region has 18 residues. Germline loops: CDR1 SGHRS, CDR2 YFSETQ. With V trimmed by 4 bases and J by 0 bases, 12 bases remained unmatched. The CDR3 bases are TGCGCCAGCAGCCCTTTCGGACAGGGGGTTTTGGTGAACACTGAAGCTTTCTTT. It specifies CASSPFGQGVLVNTEAFF. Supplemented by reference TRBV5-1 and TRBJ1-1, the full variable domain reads KAGVTQTPRYLIKTRGQQVTLSCSPISGHRSVSWYQQTPGQGLQFLFEYFSETQRNKGNFPGRFSGRQFSNSRSEMNVSTLELGDSALYLCASSPFGQGVLVNTEAFFGQGTRLTVV.

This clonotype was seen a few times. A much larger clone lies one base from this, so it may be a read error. CDR3 coding DNA: TGTGCCAGCAGTTATGATAAGCGGGAGGACACGATCACCGGGGAGCTGTTTTTT. Translation gives CASSYDKREDTITGELFF. V is TRBV6-2 or TRBV6-3 and J is TRBJ2-2, with 9 positions matching TRBD2. This CDR3 has 18 residues. J lost 4 bases, V lost 3 bases, and 12 bases had no gene match. The germline gives CDR1 MNHEY, CDR2 SVGEGT.

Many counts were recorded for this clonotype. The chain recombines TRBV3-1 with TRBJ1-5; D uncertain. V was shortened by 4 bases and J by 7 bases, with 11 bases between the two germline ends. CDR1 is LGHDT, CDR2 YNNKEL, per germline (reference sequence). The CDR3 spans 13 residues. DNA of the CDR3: TGTGCCAGCAGCCCTGAATTGGGCCAGCCCCAGCATTTT. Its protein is CASSPELGQPQHF.